This T cell receptor (beta chain) was obtained from a study of tissue T cells after allogeneic stem cell transplantation. Study-wide results and caveats: Sampling depth was limited, and the cohort was small and clinically varied. Anatomically similar tissues had similar TCR repertoires within each patient. Alloreactivity or antigen specificity of tissue TCRs was not determined; some clones might be host cells. Only a limited share of tissue TCRs appeared in blood or spleen.

CDR1 MNHEY and CDR2 SVGAGI come from the germline V gene. This CDR3 contains 15 residues. Deletions cut 2 bases from V and 6 bases from J, with 16 bases between. Profiled with immunoSEQ multiplex PCR; TCRdb holds only in-frame clones, not every one. This table holds thousands of clones, roughly 68% found once. On this clone itself: Its antigen is still unknown.

This material consisted of tissue from the right colon, taken at autopsy. The chain is built from TRBV6-5 and TRBJ1-1, with D possibly being TRBD1 (6 bases). This TCR was recovered from a male donor older than 55 with lung cancer. The CDR3 protein is CASSYRTGGAPEAFF. CDR3 DNA: TGTGCCAGCAGTTACCGAACGGGGGGGGCCCCTGAAGCTTTCTTT.